A single sample is the source of the 5 T cell receptor beta chains below, sequenced in a study of blood T cell repertoires in COVID-19. The repertoire was sequenced with immunoSEQ multiplex PCR; TCRdb's copy has only in-frame clones and lacks some. The repertoire consists of about 170,000 clones, with 70% to 90% occurring once and the leading ten covering around 7.6%. Sequencing input: peripheral blood. The receptor set was obtained from a man aged 40-49 years who had recovered from COVID-19.

The J gene is TRBJ2-7, the V gene TRBV23-1, with D perhaps TRBD1 (5 bases). TRBV23-1 is flagged as an ORF with uncertain function. The CDR3 is made up of 12 amino acids. Trimming took 0 bases from V and 7 from J, leaving 7 bases between them. Here the CDR3 DNA reads TGCGCCAGCAGTCAATCGGGGCCTGAGCAGTACTTC. Translated: CASSQSGPEQYF.

In this sample, this clone turned up a few times. The DNA of the CDR3 is TGTGCCAGCCACAAAGGGGGCGTGGGTGGCTACACCTTC. Its translation is CASHKGGVGGYTF. The chain joins TRBV6-8 to TRBJ1-2, with 7 bases identical to TRBD1. The CDR3 covers 13 residues. V gave up 8 bases and J gave up 7 bases; unmatched junction bases: 10. The germline V gene has CDR1 MNHGY and CDR2 SAAAGT.

V gene TRBV7-2 combines with J gene TRBJ2-6, with D perhaps matching TRBD1 (5 bases). V lost 3 bases and J lost 4, with 13 bases in between. The CDR3 consists of 16 residues. From germline, CDR1 is SGHTA and CDR2 FQGNSA. In nucleotides, the CDR3 is TGTGCCAGCAGCTTTTGGGGCGTGCGGGGGGCCAACGTCCTGACTTTC. Translating it yields CASSFWGVRGANVLTF.

The CDR3, as DNA: TGTGCCAGCAGTGAAAAAGGGGGGGCCTCGTGGGACGATGGCTACACCTTC. Its translation: CASSEKGGASWDDGYTF. This chain uses TRBV6-1 with TRBJ1-2; possibly TRBD1 for D (6 bases). The CDR3 has 17 residues. Germline lookup yields CDR1 MNHNS and CDR2 SASEGT. V was clipped by 2 bases and J by 6 bases, with 22 bases between them.

The table lists this clone with many counts. The chain uses TRBV6-1 and TRBJ2-1, with TRBD1 matching over 7 bases. Per the germline V gene, CDR1 is MNHNS and CDR2 is SASEGT. V lost 2 bases to trimming and J lost 7 bases; unmatched junction nucleotides: 8. CDR3 length: 15 residues. The CDR3 DNA reads TGTGCCAGCAGTGAACTTGGGACAGATTGGAATGAGCAGTTCTTC. Its translation is CASSELGTDWNEQFF.